This TCR beta chain was found in a study of T cells after yellow fever vaccination (dated by TCRdb to 2018 to 2020). For context, the study as a whole: The SMART-Seq v4 Ultra Low Input RNA kit was used to prepare libraries from fractions with low cell numbers. To track T-cell clones before and after primary and booster YFV17D yellow fever vaccination, bulk TCR alpha and beta repertoires were sequenced longitudinally. Two healthy male donors, one aged 18 to 29 and one aged 30 to 40 years, made up the cohort. Blood was collected at multiple timepoints before and after primary and secondary immunization, and bulk PBMC replicates and cell subsets were isolated. Paper-wide results and their limitations: Because the study included only a couple of donors, the extent to which the findings can be generalized is limited. Because abundant contaminating clonotypes from the bulk population could be contained in FACS-sorted repertoires, computational filtering was required. Compared with the primary T-cell response, the secondary T-cell response was weaker but faster, peaking on day 5 rather than day 15. A small fraction of clonotypes showed up in both the CD4 and CD8 compartments, probably as a result of convergent recombination. After the booster, most of the clones that had expanded following primary vaccination were detected again (almost 98% of CD4 and around 90% of CD8), which suggests that memory was broadly maintained.

The treatment or condition tag for this specimen amounts to: live attenuated yellow fever vaccine strain. PBMCs were isolated from peripheral blood using a standard Ficoll-Paque protocol. Dynabeads CD4 and CD8 positive selection kits were used to isolate CD4 and CD8 T-cell fractions. TriZol was used to extract RNA from bulk PBMCs, CD4 and CD8 fractions, and dextramer-positive and dextramer-negative fractions. The germline V end is reduced by 7 bases and the J end by 10 bases; junction bases left unmatched: 12. The cysteine opens and the phenylalanine closes a CDR3 of 15 amino acids. Only the CDR3 part of the read is kept: 45 bases, read in frame from the first base. The germline V gene provides CDR1 MNHEY and CDR2 SVGEGT. With regard to this clonotype: No antigen is known for it. No per-base quality is available; no much larger clone lies one base away.

Instrument on record: Illumina NovaSeq 6000. TCR cDNA was synthesized by 5'RACE template switching, through which a universal primer site and unique molecular identifiers were introduced. Priming for cDNA synthesis came from both the TCR alpha and TCR beta constant segments. Two PCR steps were used to amplify libraries, with sample barcodes and sequencing adapters being added in the second step. Sequencing of libraries was performed on Illumina HiSeq 2500 (2x100 bp) or NovaSeq (2x150 bp). The published analysis was carried out like this. MIGEC was used to demultiplex reads and collapse the reads into UMI consensus sequences, and MiXCR was used for V(D)J alignment. Clonotypes responding to the vaccine were identified with edgeR on replicate PBMC samples, with the criteria of FDR below 0.01 and a log2 fold change above 5 up to day 15. CD4 or CD8 identity was assigned to each bulk clonotype according to whether the clonotype was present at higher abundance in the sequenced CD4 repertoire or the sequenced CD8 repertoire. The public reads were run again by TCRdb, first through fastp at Q25 and then through MiXCR, and only productive beta chains were kept. One record per CDR3 amino acid sequence lists the most common genes and DNA. TCRdb, not the authors, supplied the V and J calls. In this sample the table shows over 250,000 distinct CDR3 sequences, about 5.2% of which occur a single time. 3% to 4% of the sample belongs to the ten largest clones.

This clonotype was obtained from a man aged 18 to 30 who received the YFV17D yellow fever vaccine. Material: CD4+ T cells sorted from PBMCs, obtained on the day of the yellow fever booster vaccination. The chain is made from TRBV6-2 or TRBV6-3 and TRBJ2-1; the central 11 bases match TRBD2. The base sequence is TGTGCCAGCAACATAGCGGGGGGGCCGTATCGCGAGCAGTTCTTC. Its product reads: CASNIAGGPYREQFF.